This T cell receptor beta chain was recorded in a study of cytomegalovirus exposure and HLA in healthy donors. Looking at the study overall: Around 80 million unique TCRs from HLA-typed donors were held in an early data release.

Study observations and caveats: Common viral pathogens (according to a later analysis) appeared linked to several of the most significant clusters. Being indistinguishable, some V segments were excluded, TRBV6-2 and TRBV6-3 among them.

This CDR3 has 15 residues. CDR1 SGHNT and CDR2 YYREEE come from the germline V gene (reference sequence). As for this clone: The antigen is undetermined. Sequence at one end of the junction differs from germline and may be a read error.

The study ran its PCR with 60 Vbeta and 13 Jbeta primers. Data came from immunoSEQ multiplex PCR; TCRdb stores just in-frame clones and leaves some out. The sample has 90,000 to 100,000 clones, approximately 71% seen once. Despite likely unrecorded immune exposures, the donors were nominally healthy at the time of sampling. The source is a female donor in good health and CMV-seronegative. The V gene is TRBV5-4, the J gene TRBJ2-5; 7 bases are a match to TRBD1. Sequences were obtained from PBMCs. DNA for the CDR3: TGTGTCAGCAGCGACTCAAAACAGGGGTGGGAGACCCAGTACTTC. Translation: CVSSDSKQGWETQYF. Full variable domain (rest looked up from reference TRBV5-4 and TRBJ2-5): ETGVTQSPTHLIKTRGQQVTLRCSSQSGHNTVSWYQQALGQGPQFIFQYYREEENGRGNFPPRFSGLQFPNYSSELNVNALELDDSALYLCVSSDSKQGWETQYFGPGTRLLVL.